This TCR beta chain was sequenced in a study of CD8+CD57+ T cells in acquired aplastic anemia. The wider study: Sorted CD4+ and CD8+ cells gave an average of approximately 3.1 ug of DNA. Healthy donors gave 10 million or so reads on average for CD4+ cells. General study findings and limits: Patients showed no significant difference from controls in CD8+ Simpson's diversity.

TCR beta VDJ and CDR3 profiles were obtained from a genomic DNA template. Via MiXCR, TCRdb re-called the reads, giving one row per CDR3 protein. The sample gives some 130,000 distinct CDR3 sequences, less than 45% of which show up once; 7.5% to 9.5% is in the top ten. CDR1 ENHRY and CDR2 SYGVKD come from the germline V gene. V gave up 0 bases and J gave up 8 bases; unmatched junction bases: 0. The CDR3 extends over 13 amino acids. Concerning this clonotype: Its antigen is currently unknown.

Sample: sorted CD4+, CD8+, or CD8+CD57+ T cells (not recorded which) from PBMCs. The clonotype comes from a human donor in good health, serving as a control. The chain joins TRBV10-3 to TRBJ1-4; TRBD1 agrees at 7 bases. CDR3 region: CAISESDREKLFF. The CDR3 region has the DNA TGTGCCATCAGTGAGTCGGACAGGGAAAAACTGTTTTTT.